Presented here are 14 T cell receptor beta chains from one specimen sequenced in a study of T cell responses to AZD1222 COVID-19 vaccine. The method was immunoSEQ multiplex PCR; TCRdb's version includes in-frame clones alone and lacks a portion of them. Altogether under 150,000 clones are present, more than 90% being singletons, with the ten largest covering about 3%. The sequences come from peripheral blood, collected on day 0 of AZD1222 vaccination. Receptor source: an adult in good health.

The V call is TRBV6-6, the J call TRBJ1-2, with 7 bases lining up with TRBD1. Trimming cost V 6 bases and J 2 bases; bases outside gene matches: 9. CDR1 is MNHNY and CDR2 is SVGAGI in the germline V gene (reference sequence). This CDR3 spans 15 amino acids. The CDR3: CASSHRTGSNYGYTF. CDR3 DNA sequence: TGTGCCAGCAGCCATCGGACAGGCTCGAACTATGGCTACACCTTC.

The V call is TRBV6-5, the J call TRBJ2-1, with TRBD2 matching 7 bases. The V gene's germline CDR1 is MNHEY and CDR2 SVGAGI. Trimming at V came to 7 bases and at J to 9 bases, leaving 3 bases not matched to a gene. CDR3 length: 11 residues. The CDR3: CASTGRAEQFF. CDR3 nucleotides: TGTGCCAGCACTGGGAGGGCTGAGCAGTTCTTC.

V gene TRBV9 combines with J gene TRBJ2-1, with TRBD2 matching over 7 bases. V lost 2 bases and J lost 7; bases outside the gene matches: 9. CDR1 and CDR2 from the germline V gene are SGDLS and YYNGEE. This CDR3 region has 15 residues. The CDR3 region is CASSVSGMLGNEQFF. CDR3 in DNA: TGTGCCAGCAGCGTCAGCGGGATGCTGGGAAATGAGCAGTTCTTC.

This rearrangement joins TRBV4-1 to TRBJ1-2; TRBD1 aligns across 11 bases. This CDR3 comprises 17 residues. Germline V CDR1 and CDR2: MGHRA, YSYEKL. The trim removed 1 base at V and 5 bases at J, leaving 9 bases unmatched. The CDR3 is CASSQGVYGTGGYGYTF. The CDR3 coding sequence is TGCGCCAGCAGCCAAGGGGTATACGGGACAGGGGGTTATGGCTACACCTTC.

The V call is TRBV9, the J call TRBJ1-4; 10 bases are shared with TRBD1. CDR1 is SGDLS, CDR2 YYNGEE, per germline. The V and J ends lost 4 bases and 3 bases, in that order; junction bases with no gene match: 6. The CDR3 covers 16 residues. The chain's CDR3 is CASSTGQGGANEKLFF. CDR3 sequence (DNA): TGTGCCAGCAGCACTGGACAGGGGGGAGCTAATGAAAAACTGTTTTTT. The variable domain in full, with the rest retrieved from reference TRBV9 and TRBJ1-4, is DSGVTQTPKHLITATGQRVTLRCSPRSGDLSVYWYQQSLDQGLQFLIQYYNGEERAKGNILERFSAQQFPDLHSELNLSSLELGDSALYFCASSTGQGGANEKLFFGSGTQLSVL.

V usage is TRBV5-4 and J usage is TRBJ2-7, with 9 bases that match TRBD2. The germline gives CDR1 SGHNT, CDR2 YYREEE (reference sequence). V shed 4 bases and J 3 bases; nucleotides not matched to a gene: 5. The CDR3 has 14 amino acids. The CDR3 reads CASSGGGGDYEQYF. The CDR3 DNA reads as TGTGCCAGCAGCGGGGGCGGGGGGGACTACGAGCAGTACTTC.

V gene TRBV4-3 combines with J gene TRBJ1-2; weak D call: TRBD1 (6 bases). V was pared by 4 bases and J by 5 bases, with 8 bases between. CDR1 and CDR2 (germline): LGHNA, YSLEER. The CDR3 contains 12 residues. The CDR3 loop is CASSRQGYGYTF. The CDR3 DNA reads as TGCGCCAGCAGCCGTCAGGGGTATGGCTACACCTTC.

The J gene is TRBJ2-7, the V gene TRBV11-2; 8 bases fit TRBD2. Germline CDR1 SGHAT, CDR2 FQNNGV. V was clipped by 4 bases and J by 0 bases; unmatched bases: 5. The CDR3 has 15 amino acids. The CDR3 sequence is CASSSIAGSSYEQYF. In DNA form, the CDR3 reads TGTGCCAGCAGCTCGATAGCGGGAAGCTCCTACGAGCAGTACTTC.

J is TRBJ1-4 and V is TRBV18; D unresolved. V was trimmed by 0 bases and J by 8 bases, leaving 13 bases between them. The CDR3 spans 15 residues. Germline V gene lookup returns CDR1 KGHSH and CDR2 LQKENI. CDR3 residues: CASSPPSERNEKLFF. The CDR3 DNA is TGTGCCAGCTCACCACCGAGCGAAAGGAACGAAAAACTGTTTTTT.

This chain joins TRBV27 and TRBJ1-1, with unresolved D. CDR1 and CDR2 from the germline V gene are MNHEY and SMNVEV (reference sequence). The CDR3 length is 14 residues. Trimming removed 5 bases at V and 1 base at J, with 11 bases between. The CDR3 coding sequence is TGTGCCAGCAGTGTCATGGTAGGGAACACTGAAGCTTTCTTT. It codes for CASSVMVGNTEAFF.

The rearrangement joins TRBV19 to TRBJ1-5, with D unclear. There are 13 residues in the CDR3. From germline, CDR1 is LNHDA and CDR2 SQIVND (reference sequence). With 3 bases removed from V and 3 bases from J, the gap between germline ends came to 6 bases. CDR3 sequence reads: CASSIFPNQPQHF. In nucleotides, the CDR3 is TGTGCCAGTAGTATCTTCCCCAATCAGCCCCAGCATTTT.

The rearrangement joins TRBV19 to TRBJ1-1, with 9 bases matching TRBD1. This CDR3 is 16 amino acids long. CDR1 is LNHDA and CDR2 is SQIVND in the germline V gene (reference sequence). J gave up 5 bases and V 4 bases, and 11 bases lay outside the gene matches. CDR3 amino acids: CASSTYPGQGVTEAFF. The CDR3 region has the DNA TGTGCCAGTAGTACATACCCGGGACAGGGAGTTACTGAAGCTTTCTTT. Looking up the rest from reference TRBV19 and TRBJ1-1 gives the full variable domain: DGGITQSPKYLFRKEGQNVTLSCEQNLNHDAMYWYRQDPGQGLRLIYYSQIVNDFQKGDIAEGYSVSREKKESFPLTVTSAQKNPTAFYLCASSTYPGQGVTEAFFGQGTRLTVV.

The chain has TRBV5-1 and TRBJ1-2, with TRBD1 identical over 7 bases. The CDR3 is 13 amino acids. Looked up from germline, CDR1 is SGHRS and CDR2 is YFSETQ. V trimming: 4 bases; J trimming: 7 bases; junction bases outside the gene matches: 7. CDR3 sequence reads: CASSPSRQGGYTF. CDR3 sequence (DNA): TGCGCCAGCAGCCCCTCGCGACAGGGTGGCTACACCTTC.

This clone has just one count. CDR3 residues: CASSVATEGVNTEAFF. The CDR3, as DNA: TGTGCCAGCAGCGTAGCTACGGAGGGGGTGAACACTGAAGCTTTCTTT. The J gene is TRBJ1-1, the V gene TRBV9; a possible D gene is TRBD1 (6 bases). Germline CDR1 and CDR2: SGDLS and YYNGEE. Trimming removed 0 bases from V and 0 bases from J, with 12 bases in between. This CDR3 has 16 residues. Based on the CDR3 plus reference TRBV9 and TRBJ1-1, the full variable domain is DSGVTQTPKHLITATGQRVTLRCSPRSGDLSVYWYQQSLDQGLQFLIQYYNGEERAKGNILERFSAQQFPDLHSELNLSSLELGDSALYFCASSVATEGVNTEAFFGQGTRLTVV.